The present entry profiles one T cell receptor (beta chain) with its context. Its antigen is currently not known. Base qualities are not provided; no much larger clone lies one nucleotide away. TCRbeta CDR3 regions were amplified from genomic DNA using the immunoSEQ Assay, a bias-controlled multiplex PCR. Concerning the study's data processing: Within the assay, amplification of reference gene primers was used to estimate how many nucleated cells each sample contained. To quantify the absolute abundance of each unique TCRbeta CDR3 rearrangement, sequence reads were collapsed and filtered. For each sample, productive Simpson clonality was calculated as the square root of Simpson's diversity index over productive rearrangements. Not all clones reach the TCRdb copy of this immuneACCESS table, which keeps in-frame sequences only. Checked studies attribute under half of the gap to unresolved V genes and leave the rest unexplained. The V and J calls and clone size come from that table; D and trimming were worked out from the DNA. This sample lists approximately 330,000 clones; nearly 90% were detected once. The ten top clones hold roughly a tenth of the sample.

Spanning cysteine to phenylalanine, the CDR3 consists of 12 amino acids. The sequence is cut down to CDR3 DNA, 36 bases in frame from base 1. V is trimmed back by 7 bases and J by 7 bases, and the junction contains 3 bases that no gene match accounts for. CDR1 MDHEN and CDR2 SYDVKM are derived from the germline V gene. The data are from a study of blood T cell repertoires in COVID-19 (dated by TCRdb to the early 2020s). Context from the whole study: Collaborator samples came from the United States, Italy and Spain and covered acute and convalescent phases of COVID-19. The material from the prospective study consisted of cDNA or gDNA derived from T cells, B-cell-depleted T cells, or PBMCs. The dataset comprised deeply sampled blood TCRbeta repertoires from subjects exposed to, actively infected with, or recovered from COVID-19. The repertoires were released in a freely available public database intended as a resource for research on the immune response to SARS-CoV-2. The samples were drawn from the first 160 participants of the ongoing ImmuneRACE study and from roughly 1,300 subjects provided by 6 global collaborators. Nearly every sample came with metadata listing a de-identified subject ID, COVID-19 status, age in years and sex. Where HLA class I and class II types were available, the types were taken from metadata supplied by the sample provider, not from assay-based typing. What the work shows at the level of the full study, not this receptor alone: How much clinical and demographic metadata was included differed by source and by participant, and the metadata was provided uncurated.

Participants in the prospective study were aged roughly 18 to 89 years, lived in under 30 United States geographic areas, and enrolled through a virtual design. In the prospective study, cohorts were assigned on the basis of participant-reported clinical history obtained from a screening survey and a study questionnaire. ImmuneRACE Cohort 3 recovered participants were defined by two consecutive negative NP/OP PCR tests, healthcare professional clearance, or symptom resolution. Mobile phlebotomists in the prospective study collected whole blood, serum and a nasopharyngeal or oropharyngeal swab from every participant. Over an approximately 2-month period, participants in the prospective study had the option of providing additional blood draws and questionnaires. Before DNA extraction, prospective study blood samples were shipped either frozen or at room temperature.

This chain is built from TRBV28 and TRBJ2-1, and 8 junction bases match TRBD2. The TCR comes from a woman in her 30s who had recovered from COVID-19. The material sequenced was PBMCs or T cells enriched from blood (not recorded which). The nucleotides are TGTGCCAGCACCGGGACTAGGAATGAGCAGTTCTTC. This yields the protein CASTGTRNEQFF.